This TCR beta chain is drawn from a study of blood T cell repertoires in COVID-19. TCRdb's copy holds only in-frame clones and misses some; the assay was immunoSEQ multiplex PCR. The sample includes 250,000 to 350,000 clones, approximately 91% seen only once; the top ten take about 10%. Germline CDR1 and CDR2: LNHDA and SQIVND (reference sequence). This CDR3 is 13 amino acids long. V lost 5 bases and J lost 7; bases outside the gene matches: 4. The chain couples TRBV19 to TRBJ1-2; TRBD1 agrees at 10 bases. The source of this sequence is a woman aged 30 to 39 with COVID-19, enrolled during active disease. Sample: peripheral blood. Written as DNA, the CDR3 is TGTGCCAGTAGTGCGACAGGGGGCATTGGCTACACCTTC. Translation gives CASSATGGIGYTF.